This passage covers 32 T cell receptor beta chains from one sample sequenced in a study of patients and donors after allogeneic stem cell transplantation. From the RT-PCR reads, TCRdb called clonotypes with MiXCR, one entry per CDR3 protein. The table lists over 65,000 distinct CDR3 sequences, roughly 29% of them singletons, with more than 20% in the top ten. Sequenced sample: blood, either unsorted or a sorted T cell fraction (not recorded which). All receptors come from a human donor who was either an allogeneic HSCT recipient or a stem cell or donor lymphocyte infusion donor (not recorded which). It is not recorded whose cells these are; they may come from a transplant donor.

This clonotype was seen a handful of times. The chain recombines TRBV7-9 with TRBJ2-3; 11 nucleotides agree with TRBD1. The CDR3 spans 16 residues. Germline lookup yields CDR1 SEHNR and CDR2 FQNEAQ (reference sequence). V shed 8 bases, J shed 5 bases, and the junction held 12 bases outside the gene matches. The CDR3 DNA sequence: TGTGCCAGCCTCCGCCGGACAGGGGGCAATCAAGATACGCAGTATTTT. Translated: CASLRRTGGNQDTQYF.

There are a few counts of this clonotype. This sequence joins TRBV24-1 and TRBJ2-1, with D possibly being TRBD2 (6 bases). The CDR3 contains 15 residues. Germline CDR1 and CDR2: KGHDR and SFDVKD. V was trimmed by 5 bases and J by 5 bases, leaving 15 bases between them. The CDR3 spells CATSAPVGSHNEQFF. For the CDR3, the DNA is TGTGCCACCAGTGCTCCTGTCGGGAGCCACAATGAGCAGTTCTTC.

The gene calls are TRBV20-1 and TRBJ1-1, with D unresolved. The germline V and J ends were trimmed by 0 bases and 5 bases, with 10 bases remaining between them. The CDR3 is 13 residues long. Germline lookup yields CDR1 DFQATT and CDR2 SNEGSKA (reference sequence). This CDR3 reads CSARDHGITEAFF. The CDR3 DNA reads TGCAGTGCTAGAGATCATGGGATTACTGAAGCTTTCTTT.

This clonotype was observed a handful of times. The CDR3 is CASNGLAGTDTQYF. The CDR3 coding sequence is TGCGCCAGCAACGGACTAGCGGGCACAGATACGCAGTATTTT. The V gene is TRBV5-1, the J gene TRBJ2-3; 10 nucleotides align to TRBD2. CDR1 and CDR2 from the germline V gene are SGHRS and YFSETQ. CDR3 length: 14 amino acids. J gave up 1 base and V 6 bases, and 2 bases lay outside the gene matches.

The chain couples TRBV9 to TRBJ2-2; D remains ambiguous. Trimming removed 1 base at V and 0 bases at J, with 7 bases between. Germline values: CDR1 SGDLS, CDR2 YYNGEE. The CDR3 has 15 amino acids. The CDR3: CASSVRQTNTGELFF. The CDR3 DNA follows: TGTGCCAGCAGCGTAAGACAAACGAACACCGGGGAGCTGTTTTTT.

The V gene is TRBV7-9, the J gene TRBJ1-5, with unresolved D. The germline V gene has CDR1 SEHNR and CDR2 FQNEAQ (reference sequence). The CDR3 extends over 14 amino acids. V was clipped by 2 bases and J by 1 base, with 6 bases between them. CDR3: CASSLMGSNQPQHF. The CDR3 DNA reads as TGTGCCAGCAGCTTAATGGGCAGCAATCAGCCCCAGCATTTT.

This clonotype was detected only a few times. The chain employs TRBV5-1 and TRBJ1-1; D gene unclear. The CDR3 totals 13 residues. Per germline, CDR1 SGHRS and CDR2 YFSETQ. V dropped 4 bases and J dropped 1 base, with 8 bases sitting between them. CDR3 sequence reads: CASSPEGNTEAFF. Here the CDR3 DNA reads TGCGCCAGCAGCCCCGAAGGGAACACTGAAGCTTTCTTT.

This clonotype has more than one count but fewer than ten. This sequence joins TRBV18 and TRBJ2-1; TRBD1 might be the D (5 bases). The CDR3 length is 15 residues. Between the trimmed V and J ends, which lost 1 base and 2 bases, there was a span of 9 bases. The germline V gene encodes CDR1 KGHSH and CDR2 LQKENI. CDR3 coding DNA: TGTGCCAGCTCACCACAGGGGCCACCCTACAATGAGCAGTTCTTC. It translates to CASSPQGPPYNEQFF.

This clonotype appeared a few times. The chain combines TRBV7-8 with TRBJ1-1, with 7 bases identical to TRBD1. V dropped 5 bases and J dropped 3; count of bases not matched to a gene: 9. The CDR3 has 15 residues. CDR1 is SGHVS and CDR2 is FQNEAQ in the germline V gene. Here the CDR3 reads CASSNPRGSHTEAFF. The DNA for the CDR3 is TGTGCCAGCAGCAACCCCAGGGGGTCTCACACTGAAGCTTTCTTT.

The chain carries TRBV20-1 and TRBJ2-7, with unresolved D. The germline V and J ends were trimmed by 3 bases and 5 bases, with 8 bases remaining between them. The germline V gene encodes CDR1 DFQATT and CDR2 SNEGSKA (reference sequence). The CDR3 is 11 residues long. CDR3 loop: CSARRSNEQYF. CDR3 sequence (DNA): TGCAGTGCTAGGCGTAGCAACGAGCAGTACTTC.

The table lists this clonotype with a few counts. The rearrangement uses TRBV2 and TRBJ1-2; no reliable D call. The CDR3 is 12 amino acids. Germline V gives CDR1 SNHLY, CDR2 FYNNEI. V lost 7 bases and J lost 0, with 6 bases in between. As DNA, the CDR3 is TGTGCCAGCATCGAAACTAACTATGGCTACACCTTC. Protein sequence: CASIETNYGYTF.

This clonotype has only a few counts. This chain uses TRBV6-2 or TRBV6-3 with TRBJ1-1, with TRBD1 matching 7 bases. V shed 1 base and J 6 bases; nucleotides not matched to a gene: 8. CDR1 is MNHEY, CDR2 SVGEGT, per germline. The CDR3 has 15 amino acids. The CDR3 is CASSYFPGRGPEAFF. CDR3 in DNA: TGTGCCAGCAGTTACTTCCCCGGGAGGGGGCCTGAAGCTTTCTTT.

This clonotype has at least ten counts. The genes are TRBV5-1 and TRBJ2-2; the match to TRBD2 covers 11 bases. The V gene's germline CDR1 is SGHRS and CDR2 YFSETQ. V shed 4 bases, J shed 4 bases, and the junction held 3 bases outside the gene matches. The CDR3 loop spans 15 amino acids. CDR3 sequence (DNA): TGCGCCAGCAGCCCTACTAGCGGGGGCACCGGGGAGCTGTTTTTT. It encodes CASSPTSGGTGELFF.

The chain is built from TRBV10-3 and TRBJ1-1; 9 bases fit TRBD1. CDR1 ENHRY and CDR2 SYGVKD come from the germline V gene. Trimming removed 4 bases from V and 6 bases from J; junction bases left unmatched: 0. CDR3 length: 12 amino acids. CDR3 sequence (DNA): TGTGCCATCAGTGGACAGGGGGCTGAAGCTTTCTTT. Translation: CAISGQGAEAFF.

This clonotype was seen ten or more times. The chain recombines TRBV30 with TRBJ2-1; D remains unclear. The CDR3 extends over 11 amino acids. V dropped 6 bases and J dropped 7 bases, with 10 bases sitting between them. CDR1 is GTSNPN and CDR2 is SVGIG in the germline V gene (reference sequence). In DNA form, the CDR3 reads TGTGCCTGCCGGGCCTTGAATGAGCAGTTCTTC. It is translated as CACRALNEQFF.

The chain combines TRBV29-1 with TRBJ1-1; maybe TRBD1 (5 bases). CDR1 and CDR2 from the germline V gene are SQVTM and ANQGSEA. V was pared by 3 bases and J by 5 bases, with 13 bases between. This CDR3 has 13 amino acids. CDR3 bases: TGCAGCGTTGAGAGGGGTAAAGGGACTGAAGCTTTCTTT. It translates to CSVERGKGTEAFF.

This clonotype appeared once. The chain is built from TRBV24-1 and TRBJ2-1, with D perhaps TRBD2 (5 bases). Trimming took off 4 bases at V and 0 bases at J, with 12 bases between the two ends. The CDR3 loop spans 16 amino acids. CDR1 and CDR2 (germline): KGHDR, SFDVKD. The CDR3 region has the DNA TGTGCCACCAGTGACCCTGGACTTCGCTCCTACAATGAGCAGTTCTTC. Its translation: CATSDPGLRSYNEQFF.

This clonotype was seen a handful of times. The CDR3 DNA sequence: TGTGCCAGCAGGGGTAGCGGGTCGAACACCGGGGAGCTGTTTTTT. Translation gives CASRGSGSNTGELFF. The chain has TRBV12-3 or TRBV12-4 and TRBJ2-2, with 7 bases matching TRBD2. The junction had 4 bases not matched to a gene; V was cut back by 6 bases and J by 0 bases. The CDR3 loop spans 15 amino acids.

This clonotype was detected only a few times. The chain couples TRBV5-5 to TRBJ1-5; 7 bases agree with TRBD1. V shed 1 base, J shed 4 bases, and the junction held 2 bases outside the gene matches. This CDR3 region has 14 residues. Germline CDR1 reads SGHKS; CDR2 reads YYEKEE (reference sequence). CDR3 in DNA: TGTGCCAGCAGCTTGCTGACAGGGAATCAGCCCCAGCATTTT. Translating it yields CASSLLTGNQPQHF.

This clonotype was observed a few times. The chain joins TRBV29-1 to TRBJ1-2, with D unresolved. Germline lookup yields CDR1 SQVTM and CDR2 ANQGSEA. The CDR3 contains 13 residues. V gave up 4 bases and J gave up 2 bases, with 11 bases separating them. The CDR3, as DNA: TGCAGCGTTGGAGTACAGAGGAACTATGGCTACACCTTC. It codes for CSVGVQRNYGYTF.

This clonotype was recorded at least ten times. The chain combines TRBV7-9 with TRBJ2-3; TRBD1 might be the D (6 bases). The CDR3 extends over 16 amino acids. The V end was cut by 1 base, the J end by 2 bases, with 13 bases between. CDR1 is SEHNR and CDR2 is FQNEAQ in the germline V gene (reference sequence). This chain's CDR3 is CASSLGTGLNTDTQYF. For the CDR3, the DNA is TGTGCCAGCAGCTTAGGAACAGGGTTGAACACAGATACGCAGTATTTT. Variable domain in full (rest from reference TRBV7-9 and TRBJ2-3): DTGVSQNPRHKITKRGQNVTFRCDPISEHNRLYWYRQTLGQGPEFLTYFQNEAQLEKSRLLSDRFSAERPKGSFSTLEIQRTEQGDSAMYLCASSLGTGLNTDTQYFGPGTRLTVL.

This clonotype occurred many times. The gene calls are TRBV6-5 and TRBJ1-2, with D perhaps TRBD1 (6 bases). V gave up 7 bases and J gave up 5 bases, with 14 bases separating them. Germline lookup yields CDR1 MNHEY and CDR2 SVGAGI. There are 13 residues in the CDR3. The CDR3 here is CASTTGWRYGYTF. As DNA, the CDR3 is TGTGCCAGCACCACAGGGTGGCGATATGGCTACACCTTC.

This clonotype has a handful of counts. CDR3 coding DNA: TGTGCCAGCAGACGCACCGGGACTAGCCACGAGCAGTACTTC. This encodes CASRRTGTSHEQYF. The J gene is TRBJ2-7, the V gene TRBV6-5; 9 bases are shared with TRBD2. Per germline, CDR1 MNHEY and CDR2 SVGAGI. The CDR3 has 14 residues. V trimming: 6 bases; J trimming: 5 bases; junction bases outside the gene matches: 8.

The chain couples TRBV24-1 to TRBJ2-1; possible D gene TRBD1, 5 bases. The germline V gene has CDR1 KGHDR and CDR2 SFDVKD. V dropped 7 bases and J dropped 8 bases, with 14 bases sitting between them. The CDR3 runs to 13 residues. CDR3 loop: CATRGPFRDEQFF. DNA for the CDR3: TGTGCCACCAGGGGTCCATTCAGGGATGAGCAGTTCTTC.

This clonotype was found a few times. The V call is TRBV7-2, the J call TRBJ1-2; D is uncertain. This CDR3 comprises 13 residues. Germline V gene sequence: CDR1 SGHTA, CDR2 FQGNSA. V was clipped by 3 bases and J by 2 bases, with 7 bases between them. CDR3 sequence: CASSFETNYGYTF. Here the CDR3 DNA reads TGTGCCAGCAGCTTCGAGACCAACTATGGCTACACCTTC.

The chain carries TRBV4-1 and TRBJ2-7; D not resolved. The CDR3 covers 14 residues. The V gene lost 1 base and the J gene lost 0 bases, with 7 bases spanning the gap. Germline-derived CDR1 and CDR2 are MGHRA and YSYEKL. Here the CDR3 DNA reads TGCGCCAGCAGCCAAGTTCCGCTCTCCTACGAGCAGTACTTC. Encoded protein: CASSQVPLSYEQYF.

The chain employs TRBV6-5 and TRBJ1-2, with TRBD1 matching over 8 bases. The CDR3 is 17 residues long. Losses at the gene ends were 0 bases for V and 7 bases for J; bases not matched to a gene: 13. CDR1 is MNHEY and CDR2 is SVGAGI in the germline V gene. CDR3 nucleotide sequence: TGTGCCAGCAGTTACTCGACTTTCGGCAGGGGGCAATCTGGCTACACCTTC. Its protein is CASSYSTFGRGQSGYTF.

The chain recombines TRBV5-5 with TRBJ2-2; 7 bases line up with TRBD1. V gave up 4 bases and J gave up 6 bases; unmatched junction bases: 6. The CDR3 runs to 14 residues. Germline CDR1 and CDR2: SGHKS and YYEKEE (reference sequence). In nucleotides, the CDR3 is TGTGCCAGCAGCAAAGGGACAGAAGCCGGGGAGCTGTTTTTT. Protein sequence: CASSKGTEAGELFF.

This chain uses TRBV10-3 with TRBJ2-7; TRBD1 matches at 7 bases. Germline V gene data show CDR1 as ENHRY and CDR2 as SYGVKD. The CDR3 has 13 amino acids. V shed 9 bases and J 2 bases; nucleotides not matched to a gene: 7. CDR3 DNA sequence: TGTGCCATAAGACAGGGTTTACCCTACGAGCAGTACTTC. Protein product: CAIRQGLPYEQYF.

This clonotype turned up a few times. The CDR3 reads CASSPFDSSQETQYF. In DNA form, the CDR3 reads TGTGCCAGCTCACCCTTTGACAGCTCCCAAGAGACCCAGTACTTC. The chain recombines TRBV18 with TRBJ2-5; D may be TRBD1 (5 bases). V gave up 3 bases and J gave up 1 base, with 12 bases separating them. CDR3 size: 15 residues. Germline V gene sequence: CDR1 KGHSH, CDR2 LQKENI.

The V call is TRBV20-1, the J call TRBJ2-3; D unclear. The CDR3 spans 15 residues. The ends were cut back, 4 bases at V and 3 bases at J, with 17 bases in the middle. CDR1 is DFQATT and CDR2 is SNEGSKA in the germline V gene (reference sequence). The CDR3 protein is CSATPRARATDTQYF. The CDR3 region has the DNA TGCAGTGCTACTCCCCGGGCTAGGGCGACAGATACGCAGTATTTT.

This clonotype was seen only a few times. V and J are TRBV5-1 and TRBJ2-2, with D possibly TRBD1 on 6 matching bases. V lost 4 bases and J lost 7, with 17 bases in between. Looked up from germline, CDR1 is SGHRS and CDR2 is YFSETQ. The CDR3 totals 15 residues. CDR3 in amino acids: CASSVGQPSSGELFF. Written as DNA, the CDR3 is TGCGCCAGCAGCGTAGGACAGCCCAGTAGCGGGGAGCTGTTTTTT.